Listed here is a single TCR beta chain. Germline V gene sequence: CDR1 SNHLY, CDR2 FYNNEI. V lost 10 bases to trimming and J lost 5 bases, with 17 bases between them. This CDR3 region has 13 residues. This sample was taken from a study of blood T cell repertoires in COVID-19. The wider study: The study drew acute and convalescent COVID-19 samples from the United States, Italy and Spain. The cDNA or gDNA used as material had been derived from T cells, B-cell-depleted T cells, or PBMCs.

Profiling relied on immunoSEQ multiplex PCR, and the TCRdb table lists in-frame clones only, not all of them. Found here are 40,000 or so clones, around 80% of them singletons; the top ten hold approximately 9.1%. This receptor was identified in a man aged 55 to 69 in a cohort sampled during active COVID-19. Input material: peripheral blood. The chain is built from TRBV2 and TRBJ2-5; possible D gene TRBD1, 6 bases. CDR3 sequence reads: CATRIRGLETQYF. The CDR3 DNA reads TGTGCCACCCGGATCAGGGGTTTGGAGACCCAGTACTTC.